This TCR beta chain was observed in a study of PD-L1 blockade in urothelial cancer. TCRdb keeps only in-frame clones here, not all; method: immunoSEQ multiplex PCR. The sample records approximately 50,000 clones, 87% being singletons. Patient disease was locally advanced or metastatic urothelial carcinoma. The CDR3 is 18 amino acids. The junction had 14 bases not matched to a gene; V was cut back by 2 bases and J by 7 bases. Germline V gene lookup returns CDR1 SGHVS and CDR2 FQNEAQ. The sequencing here drew on PBMCs, taken around atezolizumab (anti-PD-L1) treatment. This clonotype originated in a man in his fifties or sixties with urothelial cancer. This sequence joins TRBV7-8 and TRBJ2-1; 10 positions match TRBD2. The CDR3 DNA is TGTGCCAGCAGCTTACTGACCGTAGCGGGGGGTCGAAGGAATGAGCAGTTCTTC. Amino acid sequence: CASSLLTVAGGRRNEQFF.